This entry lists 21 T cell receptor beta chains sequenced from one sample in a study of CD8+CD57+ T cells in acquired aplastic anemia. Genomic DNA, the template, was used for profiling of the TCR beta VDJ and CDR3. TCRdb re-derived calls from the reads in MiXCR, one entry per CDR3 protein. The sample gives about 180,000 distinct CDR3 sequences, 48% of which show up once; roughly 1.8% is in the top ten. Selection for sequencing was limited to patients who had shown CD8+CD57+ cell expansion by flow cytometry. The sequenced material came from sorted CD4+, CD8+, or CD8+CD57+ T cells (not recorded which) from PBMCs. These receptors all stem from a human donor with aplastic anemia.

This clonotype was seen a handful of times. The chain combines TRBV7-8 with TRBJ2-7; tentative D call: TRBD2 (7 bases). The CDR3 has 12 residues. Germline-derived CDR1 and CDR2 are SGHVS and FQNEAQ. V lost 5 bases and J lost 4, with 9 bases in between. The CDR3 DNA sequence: TGTGCCAGCAGCGGGGGGGCTTACGAGCAGTACTTC. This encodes CASSGGAYEQYF. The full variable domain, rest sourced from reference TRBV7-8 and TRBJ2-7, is GAGVSQSPRYKVAKRGQDVALRCDPISGHVSLFWYQQALGQGPEFLTYFQNEAQLDKSGLPSDRFFAERPEGSVSTLKIQRTQQEDSAVYLCASSGGAYEQYFGPGTRLTVT.

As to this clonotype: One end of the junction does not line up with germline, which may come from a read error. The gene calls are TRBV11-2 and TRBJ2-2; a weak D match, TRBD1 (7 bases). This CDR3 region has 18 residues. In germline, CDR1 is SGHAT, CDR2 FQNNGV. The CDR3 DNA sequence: TGTGCCAGCAGCTTTAGTCGGACAGGACAGGCTTCAACCGGGGGGCTGTTTTTT. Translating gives CASSFSRTGQASTGGLFF.

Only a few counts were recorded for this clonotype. CDR3 nucleotide sequence: TGTGCCAGCAGCCCCTCACTACAGGGTAACGAGCAGTACTTC. Translating gives CASSPSLQGNEQYF. V and J are TRBV7-3 and TRBJ2-7; D might be TRBD1 (6 bases). The V and J ends lost 5 bases and 5 bases respectively, with 16 bases between them. Germline V gene sequence: CDR1 SGHTA, CDR2 FQGTGA. This CDR3 comprises 14 residues.

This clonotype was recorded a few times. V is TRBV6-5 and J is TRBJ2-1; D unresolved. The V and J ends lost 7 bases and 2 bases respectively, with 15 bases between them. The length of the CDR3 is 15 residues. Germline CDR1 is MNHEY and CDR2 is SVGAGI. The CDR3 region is CASTSLGIPYNEQFF. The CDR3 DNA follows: TGTGCCAGCACCTCCCTAGGGATTCCCTACAATGAGCAGTTCTTC.

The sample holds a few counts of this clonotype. The DNA of the CDR3 is TGTGCCAGCAGACCCGCTAGCGGGAGAGTCCCCGGGGAGCTGTTTTTT. This gives the protein CASRPASGRVPGELFF. The rearrangement links TRBV12-3 or TRBV12-4 to TRBJ2-2; 10 bases map to TRBD2. V trimming: 6 bases; J trimming: 6 bases; junction bases outside the gene matches: 10. The CDR3 is made up of 16 amino acids.

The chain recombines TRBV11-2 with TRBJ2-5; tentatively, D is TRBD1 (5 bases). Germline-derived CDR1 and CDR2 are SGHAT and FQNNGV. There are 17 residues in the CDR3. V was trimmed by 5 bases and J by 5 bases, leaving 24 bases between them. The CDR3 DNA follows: TGTGCCAGCAGCCCCCCCGAACAGGACGGCACTCTGGAGACCCAGTACTTC. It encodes CASSPPEQDGTLETQYF.

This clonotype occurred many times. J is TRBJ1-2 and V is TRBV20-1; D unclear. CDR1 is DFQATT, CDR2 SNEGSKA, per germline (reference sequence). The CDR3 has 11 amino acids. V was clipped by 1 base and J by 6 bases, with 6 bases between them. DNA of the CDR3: TGCAGTGCTAGAGGCGGAGATGGCTACACCTTC. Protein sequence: CSARGGDGYTF.

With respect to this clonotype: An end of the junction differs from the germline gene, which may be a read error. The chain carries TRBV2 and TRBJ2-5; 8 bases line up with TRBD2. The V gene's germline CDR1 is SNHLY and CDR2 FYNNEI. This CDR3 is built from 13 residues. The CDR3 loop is CASSGSGREAQHF. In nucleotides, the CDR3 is TGTGCCAGCAGTGGTAGCGGGCGGGAGGCCCAGCACTTC.

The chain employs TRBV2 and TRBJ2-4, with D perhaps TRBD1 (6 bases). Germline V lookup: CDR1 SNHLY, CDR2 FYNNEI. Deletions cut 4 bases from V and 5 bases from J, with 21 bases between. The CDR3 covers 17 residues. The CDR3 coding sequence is TGTGCCAGCAGTGGAACCCTCGCAGGGGCGCACGAAAACATTCAGTACTTC. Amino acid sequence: CASSGTLAGAHENIQYF.

The CDR3 nucleotides read TGTGCCACCAGCAGAGTAGCGGGAGGATACCTCTCCTACGAGCAGTACTTC. Its protein product is CATSRVAGGYLSYEQYF. The genes are TRBV15 and TRBJ2-7, with TRBD2 matching 10 bases. This CDR3 has 17 amino acids. Trimming cost V 1 base and J 0 bases; bases outside gene matches: 6. Germline-derived CDR1 and CDR2 are LNHNV and YYDKDF (reference sequence).

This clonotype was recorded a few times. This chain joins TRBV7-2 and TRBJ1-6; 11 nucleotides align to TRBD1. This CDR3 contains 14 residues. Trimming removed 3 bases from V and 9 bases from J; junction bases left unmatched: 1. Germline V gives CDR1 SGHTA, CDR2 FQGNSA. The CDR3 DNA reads TGTGCCAGCAGCTTTGGACAGGGGGCTTCACCCCTCCACTTT. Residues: CASSFGQGASPLHF. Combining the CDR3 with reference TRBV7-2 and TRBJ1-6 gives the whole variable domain GAGVSQSPSNKVTEKGKDVELRCDPISGHTALYWYRQSLGQGLEFLIYFQGNSAPDKSGLPSDRFSAERTGGSVSTLTIQRTQQEDSAVYLCASSFGQGASPLHFGNGTRLTVT.

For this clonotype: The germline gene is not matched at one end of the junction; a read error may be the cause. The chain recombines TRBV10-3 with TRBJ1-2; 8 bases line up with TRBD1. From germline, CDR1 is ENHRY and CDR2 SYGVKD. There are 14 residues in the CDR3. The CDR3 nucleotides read TGTGCCAGCAGTGAAGTGAGGACAGGGACTGGCTACACCTTC. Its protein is CASSEVRTGTGYTF.

CDR3: CATRVTSGGQETQYF. The CDR3 bases are TGTGCCACTCGAGTTACTAGCGGGGGACAAGAGACCCAGTACTTC. The rearrangement joins TRBV15 to TRBJ2-5; 11 bases match TRBD2. J gave up 2 bases and V 9 bases, and 8 bases lay outside the gene matches. This CDR3 has 15 amino acids. Germline CDR1 and CDR2: LNHNV and YYDKDF (reference sequence).

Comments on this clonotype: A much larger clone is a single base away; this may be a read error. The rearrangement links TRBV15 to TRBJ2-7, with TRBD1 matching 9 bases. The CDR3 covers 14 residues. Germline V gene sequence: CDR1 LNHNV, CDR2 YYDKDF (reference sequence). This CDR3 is CATSDRTGAYGQYF. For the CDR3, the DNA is TGTGCCACCAGCGACCGGACAGGGGCCTACGGGCAGTACTTC.

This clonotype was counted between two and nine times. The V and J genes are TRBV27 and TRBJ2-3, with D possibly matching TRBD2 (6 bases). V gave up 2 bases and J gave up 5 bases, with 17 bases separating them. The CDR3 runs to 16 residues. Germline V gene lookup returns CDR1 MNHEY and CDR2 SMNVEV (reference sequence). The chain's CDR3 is CASSLHGDFLRDTQYF. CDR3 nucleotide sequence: TGTGCCAGCAGTTTACATGGGGACTTCCTAAGAGATACGCAGTATTTT.

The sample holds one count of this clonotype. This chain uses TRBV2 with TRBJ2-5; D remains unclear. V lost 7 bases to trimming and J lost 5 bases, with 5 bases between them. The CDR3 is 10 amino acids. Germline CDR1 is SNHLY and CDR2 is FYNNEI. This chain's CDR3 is CASKEETQYF. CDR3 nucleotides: TGTGCCAGCAAGGAGGAGACCCAGTACTTC.

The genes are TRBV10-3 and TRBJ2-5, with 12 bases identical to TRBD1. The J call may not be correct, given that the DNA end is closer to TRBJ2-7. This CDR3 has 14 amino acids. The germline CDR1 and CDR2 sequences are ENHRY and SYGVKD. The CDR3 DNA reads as TGTGCCATGGGAGGGGGACAGGGGGCACACGAGCAGTACTTC. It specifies CAMGGGQGAHEQYF.

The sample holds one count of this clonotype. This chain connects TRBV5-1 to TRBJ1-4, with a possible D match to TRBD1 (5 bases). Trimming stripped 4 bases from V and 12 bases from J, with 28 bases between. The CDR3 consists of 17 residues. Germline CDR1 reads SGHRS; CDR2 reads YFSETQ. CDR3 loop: CASSAGTLMQAGEELFF. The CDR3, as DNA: TGCGCCAGCAGCGCCGGGACGCTGATGCAAGCGGGGGAAGAACTGTTTTTT.

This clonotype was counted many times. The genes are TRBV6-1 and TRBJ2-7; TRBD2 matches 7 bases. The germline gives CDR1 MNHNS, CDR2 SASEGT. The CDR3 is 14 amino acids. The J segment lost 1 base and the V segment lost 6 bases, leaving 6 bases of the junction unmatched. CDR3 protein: CASRGPGGSYEQYF. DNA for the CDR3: TGTGCCAGCAGGGGACCCGGGGGGTCCTACGAGCAGTACTTC.

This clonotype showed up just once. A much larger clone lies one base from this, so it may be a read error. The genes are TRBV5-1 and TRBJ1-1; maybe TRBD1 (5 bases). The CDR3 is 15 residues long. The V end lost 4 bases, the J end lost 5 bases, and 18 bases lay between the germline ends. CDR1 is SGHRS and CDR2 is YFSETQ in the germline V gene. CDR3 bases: TGCGCCAGCAGCCCCCCGGGCGGGGCGGCGACTGAAGCTTTCTTT. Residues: CASSPPGGAATEAFF.

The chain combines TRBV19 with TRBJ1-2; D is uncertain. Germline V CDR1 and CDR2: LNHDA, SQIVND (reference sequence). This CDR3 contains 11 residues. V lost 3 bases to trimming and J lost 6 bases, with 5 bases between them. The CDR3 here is CASSMSHGYTF. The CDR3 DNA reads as TGTGCCAGTAGTATGTCACATGGCTACACCTTC.